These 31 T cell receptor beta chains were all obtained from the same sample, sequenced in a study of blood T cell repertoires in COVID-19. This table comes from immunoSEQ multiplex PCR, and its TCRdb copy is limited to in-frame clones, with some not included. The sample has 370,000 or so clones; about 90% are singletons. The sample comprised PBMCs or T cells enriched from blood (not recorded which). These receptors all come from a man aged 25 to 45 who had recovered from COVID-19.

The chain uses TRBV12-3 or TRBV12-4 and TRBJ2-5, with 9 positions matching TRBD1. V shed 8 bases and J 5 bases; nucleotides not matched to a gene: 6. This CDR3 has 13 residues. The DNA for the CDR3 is TGTGCCAGCGCTCGGGACAGGGCCGAGACCCAGTACTTC. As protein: CASARDRAETQYF.

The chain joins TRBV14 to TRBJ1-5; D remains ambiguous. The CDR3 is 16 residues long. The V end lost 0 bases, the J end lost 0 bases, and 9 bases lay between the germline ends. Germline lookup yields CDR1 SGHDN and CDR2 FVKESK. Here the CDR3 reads CASSQDSGISNQPQHF. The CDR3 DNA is TGTGCCAGCAGCCAAGATTCGGGGATTAGCAATCAGCCCCAGCATTTT. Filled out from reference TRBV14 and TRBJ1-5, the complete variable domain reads EAGVTQFPSHSVIEKGQTVTLRCDPISGHDNLYWYRRVMGKEIKFLLHFVKESKQDESGMPNNRFLAERTGGTYSTLKVQPAELEDSGVYFCASSQDSGISNQPQHFGDGTRLSIL.

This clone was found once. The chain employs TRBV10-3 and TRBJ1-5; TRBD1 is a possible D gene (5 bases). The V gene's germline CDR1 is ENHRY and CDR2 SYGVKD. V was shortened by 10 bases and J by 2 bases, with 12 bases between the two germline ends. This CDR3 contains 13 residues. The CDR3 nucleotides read TGTGCCACGACGGGGGGGGGCAATCAGCCCCAGCATTTT. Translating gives CATTGGGNQPQHF.

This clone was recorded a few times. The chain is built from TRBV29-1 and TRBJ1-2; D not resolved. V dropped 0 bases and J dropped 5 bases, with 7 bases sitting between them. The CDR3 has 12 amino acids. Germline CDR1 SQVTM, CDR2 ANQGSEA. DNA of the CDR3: TGCAGCGTTGAAGATCGGGTTTATGGCTACACCTTC. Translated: CSVEDRVYGYTF.

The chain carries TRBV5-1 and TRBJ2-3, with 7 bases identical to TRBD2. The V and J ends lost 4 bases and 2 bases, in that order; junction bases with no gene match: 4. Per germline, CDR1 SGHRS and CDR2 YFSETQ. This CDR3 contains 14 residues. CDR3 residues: CASSLGGITDTQYF. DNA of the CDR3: TGCGCCAGCAGCCTCGGGGGGATCACAGATACGCAGTATTTT.

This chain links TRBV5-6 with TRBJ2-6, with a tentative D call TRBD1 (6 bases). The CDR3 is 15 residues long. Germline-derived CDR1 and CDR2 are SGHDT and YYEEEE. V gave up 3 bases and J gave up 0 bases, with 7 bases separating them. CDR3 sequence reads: CASSWTVSGANVLTF. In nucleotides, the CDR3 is TGTGCCAGCAGCTGGACAGTCTCTGGGGCCAACGTCCTGACTTTC. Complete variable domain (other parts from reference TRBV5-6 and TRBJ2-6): DAGVTQSPTHLIKTRGQQVTLRCSPKSGHDTVSWYQQALGQGPQFIFQYYEEEERQRGNFPDRFSGHQFPNYSSELNVNALLLGDSALYLCASSWTVSGANVLTFGAGSRLTVL.

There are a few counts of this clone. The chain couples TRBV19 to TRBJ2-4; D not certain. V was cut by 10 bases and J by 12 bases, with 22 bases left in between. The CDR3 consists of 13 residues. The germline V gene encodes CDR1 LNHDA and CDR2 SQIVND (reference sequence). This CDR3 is CATSDLSGAYQYF. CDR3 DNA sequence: TGTGCCACTTCCGACTTATCTGGAGCTTATCAGTACTTC.

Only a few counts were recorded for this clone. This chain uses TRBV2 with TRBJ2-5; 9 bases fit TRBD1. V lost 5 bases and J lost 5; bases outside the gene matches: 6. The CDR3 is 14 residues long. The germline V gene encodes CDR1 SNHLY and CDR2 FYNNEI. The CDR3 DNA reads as TGTGCCAGCAGTCAGACAGGGGGGACGGAGACCCAGTACTTC. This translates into CASSQTGGTETQYF.

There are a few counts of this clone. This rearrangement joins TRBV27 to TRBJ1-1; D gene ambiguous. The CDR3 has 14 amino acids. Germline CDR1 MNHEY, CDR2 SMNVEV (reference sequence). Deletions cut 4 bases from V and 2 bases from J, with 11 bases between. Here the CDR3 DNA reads TGTGCCAGCAGTTCGTCGACAAGAAACACTGAAGCTTTCTTT. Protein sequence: CASSSSTRNTEAFF.

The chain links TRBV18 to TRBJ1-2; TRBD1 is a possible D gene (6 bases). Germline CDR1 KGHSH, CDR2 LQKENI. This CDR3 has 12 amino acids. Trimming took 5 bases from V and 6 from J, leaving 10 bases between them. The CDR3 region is CASSSDRNGYTF. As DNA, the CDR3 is TGTGCCAGCTCATCGGACAGAAATGGCTACACCTTC.

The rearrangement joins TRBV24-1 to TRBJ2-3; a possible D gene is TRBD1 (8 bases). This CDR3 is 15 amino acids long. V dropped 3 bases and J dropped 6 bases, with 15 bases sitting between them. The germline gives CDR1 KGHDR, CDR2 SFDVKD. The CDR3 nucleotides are TGTGCCACCAGTGATACCGGACAGGGAGGGGATACGCAGTATTTT. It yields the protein CATSDTGQGGDTQYF.

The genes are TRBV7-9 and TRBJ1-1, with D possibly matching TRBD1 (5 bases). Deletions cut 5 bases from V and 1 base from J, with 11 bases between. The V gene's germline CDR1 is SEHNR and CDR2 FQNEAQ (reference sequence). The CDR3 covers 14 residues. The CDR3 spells CASSPDGGNTEAFF. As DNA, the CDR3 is TGTGCCAGCAGCCCGGACGGGGGGAACACTGAAGCTTTCTTT.

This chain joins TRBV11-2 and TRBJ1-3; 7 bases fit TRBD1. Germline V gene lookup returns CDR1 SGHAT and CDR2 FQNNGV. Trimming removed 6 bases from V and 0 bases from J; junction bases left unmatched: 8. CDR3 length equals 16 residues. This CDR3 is CASSSPWDSSGNTIYF. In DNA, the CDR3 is TGTGCCAGCAGTTCACCTTGGGACAGCTCTGGAAACACCATATATTTT.

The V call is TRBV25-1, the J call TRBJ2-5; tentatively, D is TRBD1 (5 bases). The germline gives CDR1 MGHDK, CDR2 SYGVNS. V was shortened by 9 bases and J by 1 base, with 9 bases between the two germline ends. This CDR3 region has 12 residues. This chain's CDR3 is CASQGFQETQYF. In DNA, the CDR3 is TGTGCCAGTCAGGGTTTCCAAGAGACCCAGTACTTC. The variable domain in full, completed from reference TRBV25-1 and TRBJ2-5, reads EADIYQTPRYLVIGTGKKITLECSQTMGHDKMYWYQQDPGMELHLIHYSYGVNSTEKGDLSSESTVSRIRTEHFPLTLESARPSHTSQYLCASQGFQETQYFGPGTRLLVL.

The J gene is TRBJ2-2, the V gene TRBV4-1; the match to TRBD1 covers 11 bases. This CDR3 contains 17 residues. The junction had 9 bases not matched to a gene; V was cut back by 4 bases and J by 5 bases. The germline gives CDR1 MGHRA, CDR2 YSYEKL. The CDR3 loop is CASSPEDRGRLTGELFF. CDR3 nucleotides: TGCGCCAGCAGCCCGGAGGACAGGGGGCGATTAACCGGGGAGCTGTTTTTT.

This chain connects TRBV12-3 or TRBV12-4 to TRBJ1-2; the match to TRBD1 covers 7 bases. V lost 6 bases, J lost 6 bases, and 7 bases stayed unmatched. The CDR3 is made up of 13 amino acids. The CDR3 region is CASRRQGIHGYTF. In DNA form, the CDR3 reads TGTGCCAGCAGAAGACAGGGCATCCATGGCTACACCTTC.

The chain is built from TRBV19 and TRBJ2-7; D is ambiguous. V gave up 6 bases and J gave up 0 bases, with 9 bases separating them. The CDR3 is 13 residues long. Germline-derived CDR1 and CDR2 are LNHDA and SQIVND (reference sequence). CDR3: CASSVKLSYEQYF. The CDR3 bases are TGTGCCAGTAGCGTCAAGCTCTCCTACGAGCAGTACTTC.

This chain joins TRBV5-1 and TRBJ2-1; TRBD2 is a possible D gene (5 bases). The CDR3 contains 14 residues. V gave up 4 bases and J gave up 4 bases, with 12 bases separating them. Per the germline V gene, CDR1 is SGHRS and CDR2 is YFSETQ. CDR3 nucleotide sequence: TGCGCCAGCAGCGGCGGAGGCGGATACAATGAGCAGTTCTTC. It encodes CASSGGGGYNEQFF.

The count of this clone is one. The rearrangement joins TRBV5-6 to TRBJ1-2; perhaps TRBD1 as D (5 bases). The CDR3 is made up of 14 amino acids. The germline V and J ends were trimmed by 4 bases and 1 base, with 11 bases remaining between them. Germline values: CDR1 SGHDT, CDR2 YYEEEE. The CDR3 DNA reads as TGTGCCAGCAGCACCATCGACAGTAACTATGGCTACACCTTC. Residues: CASSTIDSNYGYTF.

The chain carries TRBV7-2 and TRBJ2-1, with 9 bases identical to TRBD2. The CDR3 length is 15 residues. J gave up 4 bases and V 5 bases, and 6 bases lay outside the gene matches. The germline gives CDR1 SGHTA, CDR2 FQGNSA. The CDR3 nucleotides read TGTGCCAGCAGCGTCGCTAGCGGGGCTTACAATGAGCAGTTCTTC. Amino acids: CASSVASGAYNEQFF.

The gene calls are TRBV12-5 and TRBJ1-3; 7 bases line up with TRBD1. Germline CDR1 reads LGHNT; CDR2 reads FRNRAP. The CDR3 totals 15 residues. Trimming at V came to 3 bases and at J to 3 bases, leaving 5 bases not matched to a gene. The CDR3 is CASGFTGVGGNTIYF. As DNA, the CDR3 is TGTGCTAGTGGTTTCACAGGGGTGGGTGGAAACACCATATATTTT.

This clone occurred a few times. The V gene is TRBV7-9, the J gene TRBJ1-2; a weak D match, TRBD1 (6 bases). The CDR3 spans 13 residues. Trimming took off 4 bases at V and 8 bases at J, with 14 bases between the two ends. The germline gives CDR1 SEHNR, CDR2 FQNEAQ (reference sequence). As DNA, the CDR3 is TGTGCCAGCAGCTCGGACAAGGGGGTCGGCTACACCTTC. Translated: CASSSDKGVGYTF. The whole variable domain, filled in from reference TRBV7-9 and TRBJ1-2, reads DTGVSQNPRHKITKRGQNVTFRCDPISEHNRLYWYRQTLGQGPEFLTYFQNEAQLEKSRLLSDRFSAERPKGSFSTLEIQRTEQGDSAMYLCASSSDKGVGYTFGSGTRLTVV.

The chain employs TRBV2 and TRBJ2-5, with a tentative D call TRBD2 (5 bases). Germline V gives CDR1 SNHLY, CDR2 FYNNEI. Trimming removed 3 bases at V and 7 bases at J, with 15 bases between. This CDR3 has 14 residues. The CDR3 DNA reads TGTGCCAGCAGTGAGATTGAGACTACGGGGACCCAGTACTTC. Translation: CASSEIETTGTQYF.

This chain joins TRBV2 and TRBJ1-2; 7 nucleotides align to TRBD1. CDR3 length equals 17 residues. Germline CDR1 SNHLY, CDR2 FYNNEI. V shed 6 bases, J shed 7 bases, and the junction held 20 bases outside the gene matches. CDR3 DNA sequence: TGTGCCAGCAGGAGCGGTAAACCGGGACAGATTACTTCTGGCTACACCTTC. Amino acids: CASRSGKPGQITSGYTF.

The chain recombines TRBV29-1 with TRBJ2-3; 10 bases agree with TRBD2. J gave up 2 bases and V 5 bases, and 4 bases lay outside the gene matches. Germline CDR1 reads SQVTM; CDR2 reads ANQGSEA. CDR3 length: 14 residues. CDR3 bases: TGCAGCGTTTTAGCGGGGGGCCACACAGATACGCAGTATTTT. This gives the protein CSVLAGGHTDTQYF.

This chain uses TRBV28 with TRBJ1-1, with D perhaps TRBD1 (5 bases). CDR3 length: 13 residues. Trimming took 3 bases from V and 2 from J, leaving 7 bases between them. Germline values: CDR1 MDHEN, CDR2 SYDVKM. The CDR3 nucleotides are TGTGCCAGCAGTTTTGGGGCAAACACTGAAGCTTTCTTT. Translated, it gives CASSFGANTEAFF.

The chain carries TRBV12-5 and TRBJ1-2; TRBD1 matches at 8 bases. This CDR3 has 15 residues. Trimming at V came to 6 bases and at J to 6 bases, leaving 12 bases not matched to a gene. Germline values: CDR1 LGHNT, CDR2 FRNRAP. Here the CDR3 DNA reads TGTGCTAGTGGGCGAATGCAGGGGGCGGGGAATGGCTACACCTTC. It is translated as CASGRMQGAGNGYTF.

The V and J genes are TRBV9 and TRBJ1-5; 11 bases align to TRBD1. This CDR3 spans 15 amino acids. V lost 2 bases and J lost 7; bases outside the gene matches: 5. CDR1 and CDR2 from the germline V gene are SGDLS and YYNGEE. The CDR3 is CASSVGTGGGQPQHF. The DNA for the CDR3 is TGTGCCAGCAGCGTTGGGACAGGGGGAGGCCAGCCCCAGCATTTT.

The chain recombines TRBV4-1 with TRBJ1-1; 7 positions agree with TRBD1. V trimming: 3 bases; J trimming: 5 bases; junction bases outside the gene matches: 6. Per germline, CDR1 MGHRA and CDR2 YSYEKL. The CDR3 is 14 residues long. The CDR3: CASSQEGAGTEAFF. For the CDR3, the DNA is TGCGCCAGCAGCCAGGAGGGGGCCGGGACTGAAGCTTTCTTT.

This CDR3 reads CASSEGGFHNEQFF. CDR3 DNA sequence: TGTGCCAGCAGCGAAGGAGGGTTCCACAATGAGCAGTTCTTC. The chain combines TRBV9 with TRBJ2-1, with TRBD2 as a possible D gene (6 bases). The CDR3 extends over 14 amino acids. Germline values: CDR1 SGDLS, CDR2 YYNGEE. V lost 3 bases and J lost 5, with 12 bases in between.

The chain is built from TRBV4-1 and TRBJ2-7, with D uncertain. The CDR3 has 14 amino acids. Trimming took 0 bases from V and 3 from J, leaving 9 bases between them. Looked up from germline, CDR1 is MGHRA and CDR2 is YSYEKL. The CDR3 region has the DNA TGCGCCAGCAGCCAAGATCTCGGCGGCTACGAGCAGTACTTC. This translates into CASSQDLGGYEQYF.